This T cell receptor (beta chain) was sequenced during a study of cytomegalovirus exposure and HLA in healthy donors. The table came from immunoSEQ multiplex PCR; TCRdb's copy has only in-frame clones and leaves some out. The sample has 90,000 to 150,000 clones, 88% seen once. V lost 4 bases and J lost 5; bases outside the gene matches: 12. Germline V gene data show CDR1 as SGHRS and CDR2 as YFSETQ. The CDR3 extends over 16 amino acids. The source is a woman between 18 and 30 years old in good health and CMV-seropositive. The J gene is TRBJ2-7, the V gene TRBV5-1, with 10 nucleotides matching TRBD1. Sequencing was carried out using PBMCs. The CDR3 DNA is TGCGCCAGCAGCCAGTCGATGGGACAGGGGATCCACGAGCAGTACTTC. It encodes CASSQSMGQGIHEQYF.